The 12 T cell receptor beta chains in this list originate from one sample, sequenced in a study of blood T cell repertoires in COVID-19. TCRdb's table, derived via immunoSEQ multiplex PCR, lists solely in-frame clones and lacks some. The sample includes 100,000 to 150,000 clones, approximately 88% of them seen just once. The sequenced sample was peripheral blood. The receptors originated from a woman of 80 years or more with acute or convalescent COVID-19.

The gene calls are TRBV5-1 and TRBJ2-1; 8 nucleotides align to TRBD1. This CDR3 spans 15 amino acids. V shed 0 bases, J shed 8 bases, and the junction held 7 bases outside the gene matches. The germline V gene encodes CDR1 SGHRS and CDR2 YFSETQ. The CDR3, as DNA: TGCGCCAGCAGCTTGGAGGCAGGGGGCATCGATGAGCAGTTCTTC. It is translated as CASSLEAGGIDEQFF.

This chain uses TRBV2 with TRBJ1-3; D is ambiguous. Germline V CDR1 and CDR2: SNHLY, FYNNEI. CDR3 size: 14 residues. Trimming removed 5 bases at V and 8 bases at J, with 16 bases between. CDR3 sequence: CASSYKSVRDTIYF. DNA of the CDR3: TGTGCCAGCAGTTATAAAAGCGTCCGGGACACCATATATTTT.

The rearrangement joins TRBV6-5 to TRBJ1-2; D might be TRBD1 (6 bases). CDR3 size: 13 residues. Trimming left V 4 bases short and J 4 bases short, with 10 bases between. CDR1 and CDR2 from the germline V gene are MNHEY and SVGAGI. The CDR3, as DNA: TGTGCCAGCAGTTGGGAACAGGGCTATGGCTACACCTTC. It yields the protein CASSWEQGYGYTF.

The J gene is TRBJ1-3, the V gene TRBV5-4; D is undetermined. The germline V gene has CDR1 SGHNT and CDR2 YYREEE (reference sequence). The CDR3 contains 13 residues. Trimming removed 4 bases at V and 8 bases at J, with 13 bases between. As DNA, the CDR3 is TGTGCCAGCAGCGCCCGGGAATGGGACACCATATATTTT. As protein: CASSAREWDTIYF.

This chain connects TRBV29-1 to TRBJ1-2; D possibly corresponds to TRBD1 (5 bases). The CDR3 is 12 residues long. V was pared by 6 bases and J by 4 bases, with 12 bases between. The germline CDR1 and CDR2 sequences are SQVTM and ANQGSEA. The CDR3 DNA is TGCAGCGTGGGGCCTACCCCCTATGGCTACACCTTC. Translated: CSVGPTPYGYTF.

This chain links TRBV7-2 with TRBJ1-5; tentatively, D is TRBD1 (5 bases). From germline, CDR1 is SGHTA and CDR2 FQGNSA. The CDR3 has 15 residues. Trimming took off 1 base at V and 3 bases at J, with 10 bases between the two ends. DNA for the CDR3: TGTGCCAGCAGCTTAGTCGGGGGTAACAATCAGCCCCAGCATTTT. Residues: CASSLVGGNNQPQHF.

This chain connects TRBV30 to TRBJ1-1; weak D call: TRBD1 (6 bases). The CDR3 covers 17 residues. V was trimmed by 4 bases and J by 6 bases, leaving 27 bases between them. Germline V gene data show CDR1 as GTSNPN and CDR2 as SVGIG (reference sequence). In nucleotides, the CDR3 is TGTGCCTGGACCCCGATGGGGGCGTTTTCCTTCGGATCTGAAGCTTTCTTT. As protein: CAWTPMGAFSFGSEAFF.

This clone is a singleton in its sample. The V call is TRBV30, the J call TRBJ1-4; 11 bases agree with TRBD1. With 3 bases clipped from V and 8 bases from J, the junction kept 8 bases outside the gene matches. Per the germline V gene, CDR1 is GTSNPN and CDR2 is SVGIG (reference sequence). CDR3 length equals 15 residues. CDR3 residues: CAWSLRDRGDEKLFF. CDR3 DNA sequence: TGTGCCTGGAGCCTCCGGGACAGGGGGGACGAAAAACTGTTTTTT. Supplemented by reference TRBV30 and TRBJ1-4, the full variable domain reads SQTIHQWPATLVQPVGSPLSLECTVEGTSNPNLYWYRQAAGRGLQLLFYSVGIGQISSEVPQNLSASRPQDRQFILSSKKLLLSDSGFYLCAWSLRDRGDEKLFFGSGTQLSVL.

The CDR3 spells CASSQLAGAYNEQFF. Written as DNA, the CDR3 is TGCGCCAGCAGCCAGCTAGCGGGAGCTTACAATGAGCAGTTCTTC. The chain links TRBV4-3 to TRBJ2-1; TRBD2 aligns across 10 bases. Germline CDR1 and CDR2: LGHNA and YSLEER. Trimming at V came to 3 bases and at J to 4 bases, leaving 3 bases not matched to a gene. This CDR3 has 15 amino acids.

The rearrangement links TRBV7-2 to TRBJ1-6, with D hard to call. The CDR3 is 13 amino acids. Looked up from germline, CDR1 is SGHTA and CDR2 is FQGNSA. V was pared by 8 bases and J by 1 base, with 6 bases between. CDR3 DNA: TGTGCCAGCTCCCCATCCTATAATTCACCCCTCCACTTT. It translates to CASSPSYNSPLHF.

The J gene is TRBJ1-2, the V gene TRBV2; possible D gene TRBD1, 6 bases. The CDR3 contains 14 residues. The V end was cut by 4 bases, the J end by 8 bases, with 17 bases between. Germline V gene data show CDR1 as SNHLY and CDR2 as FYNNEI. CDR3 sequence reads: CASSGTASVNGYTF. CDR3 DNA: TGTGCCAGCAGTGGGACAGCTTCCGTAAACGGCTACACCTTC.

V usage is TRBV29-1 and J usage is TRBJ1-2; 7 bases align to TRBD1. The CDR3 loop spans 12 amino acids. V shed 7 bases, J shed 1 base, and the junction held 3 bases outside the gene matches. Germline lookup yields CDR1 SQVTM and CDR2 ANQGSEA. The CDR3: CSGRQGNYGYTF. In DNA form, the CDR3 reads TGCAGCGGTAGACAGGGTAACTATGGCTACACCTTC.